Included here is one T cell receptor (beta chain) sequence, with context. The antigen is not known. These data originate in a study of T cells expressing NK-cell markers. The study, taken as a whole, reports: Several donors likewise had their CD3+CD56-NKG2C+ fraction led by these clonotypes.

TCRdb reprocessed the 5' RACE reads; each CDR3 protein has one entry and no DNA is given. In all, the sample yields some 190,000 distinct CDR3 sequences. Germline assignment: CDR1 MGHDK and CDR2 SYGVNS. CDR3 length equals 14 residues. The receptor was isolated from a man between 18 and 69 years old in good health. V is TRBV25-1 and J is TRBJ2-2; the TCRdb D gene call, TRBD1, has no DNA to confirm it. The sequencing sample was made of blood T cells: a sorted CD56 or NKG2C T cell subset, CD4+ or CD8+ T cells, or bulk PBMC T cells (not recorded which). The CDR3 sequence is CASSDWGAPGELFF.